This TCR beta chain came from a study of blood T cell repertoires in COVID-19. Overall study: COVID-19 samples, acute and convalescent, were from the United States, Italy and Spain. The cDNA or gDNA used as material had been derived from T cells, B-cell-depleted T cells, or PBMCs.

As handled by the study authors: Nucleated cell number was recorded as an estimate derived from reference gene primer amplification. Data came from immunoSEQ multiplex PCR; TCRdb stores just in-frame clones and leaves some out. V, J and clone size reflect that table, while D and trimming were determined from the DNA. Seen here are 200,000 or so clones, roughly 86% observed once, and the top ten hold 4.5% to 6%. The germline CDR1 and CDR2 sequences are MNHEY and SVGAGI. Trimming removed 7 bases at V and 5 bases at J, with 9 bases between. The length of the CDR3 is 13 residues. The chain has TRBV6-5 and TRBJ1-6; TRBD1 is a possible D gene (6 bases). The origin of this receptor is a woman between 65 and 79 years old with active or convalescent COVID-19. The sequenced material came from peripheral blood. The CDR3 DNA is TGTGCCAGCACCAGGACAGATAATTCACCCCTCCACTTT. Translated, it gives CASTRTDNSPLHF.